One sample yielded the 18 T cell receptor beta chains listed below, sequenced in a study of T cell responses to AZD1222 COVID-19 vaccine. This table comes from immunoSEQ multiplex PCR, and its TCRdb copy is limited to in-frame clones, with some not included. Of approximately 100,000 clones detected, roughly 86% appear once; the ten largest clones hold less than 4%. The sample in question was peripheral blood, obtained 28 days after the second dose of the MenACWY control vaccine. The receptors were sampled from an adult who received the MenACWY meningococcal vaccine as a control.

The CDR3 nucleotides are TGTGCCAGCTCACCACTATTAGGGCACACTGAAGCTTTCTTT. Encoded protein: CASSPLLGHTEAFF. The chain couples TRBV18 to TRBJ1-1; D call uncertain. V shed 1 base and J shed 3 bases, with 9 bases lying between them. This CDR3 has 14 amino acids. The germline V gene encodes CDR1 KGHSH and CDR2 LQKENI.

The genes are TRBV6-6 and TRBJ2-2, with 9 bases fitting TRBD1. Germline loops: CDR1 MNHNY, CDR2 SVGAGI (reference sequence). This CDR3 has 14 amino acids. With 7 bases clipped from V and 7 bases from J, the junction kept 7 bases outside the gene matches. The CDR3, as DNA: TGTGCCAGCAATCGGGGACAGGGCATCGGGGAGCTGTTTTTT. Protein product: CASNRGQGIGELFF.

Worth noting for this clone: The sample holds other DNA sequences that translate to the same CDR3. The chain links TRBV28 to TRBJ1-1; D not certain. The germline V gene has CDR1 MDHEN and CDR2 SYDVKM. V gave up 3 bases and J gave up 1 base, with 6 bases separating them. The CDR3 totals 13 residues. CDR3 region: CASSFRRNTEAFF. The CDR3 nucleotides are TGTGCCAGCAGTTTTAGGCGGAACACTGAAGCTTTCTTT.

J is TRBJ1-5 and V is TRBV27; TRBD1 agrees at 8 bases. Trimming removed 6 bases from V and 1 base from J; junction bases left unmatched: 11. The CDR3 has 17 residues. Germline CDR1 reads MNHEY; CDR2 reads SMNVEV (reference sequence). Here the CDR3 DNA reads TGTGCCAGCAGAGTGACAGGGGTAGGTCGAAGCAATCAGCCCCAGCATTTT. Translating gives CASRVTGVGRSNQPQHF.

This sequence joins TRBV10-3 and TRBJ1-2, with 8 bases that match TRBD1. The CDR3 covers 14 residues. In germline, CDR1 is ENHRY, CDR2 SYGVKD. J gave up 6 bases and V 6 bases, and 9 bases lay outside the gene matches. The CDR3 reads CAIRSSGGADGYTF. The CDR3 DNA reads TGTGCCATCAGGAGCTCAGGGGGCGCGGATGGCTACACCTTC.

CDR3 DNA: TGTGCCACCAGTAAACAGGGGAACACCGGGGAGCTGTTTTTT. Residues: CATSKQGNTGELFF. The chain links TRBV24-1 to TRBJ2-2; tentative D call: TRBD1 (6 bases). The CDR3 has 14 residues. V lost 6 bases and J lost 1, with 8 bases in between. Germline V gene lookup returns CDR1 KGHDR and CDR2 SFDVKD.

The chain combines TRBV6-5 with TRBJ2-1; D gene unclear. Looked up from germline, CDR1 is MNHEY and CDR2 is SVGAGI. The CDR3 loop spans 15 amino acids. Trimming took 6 bases from V and 0 from J, leaving 12 bases between them. This chain's CDR3 is CASSRGGSSYNEQFF. Here the CDR3 DNA reads TGTGCCAGCAGCCGAGGCGGTAGCTCCTACAATGAGCAGTTCTTC.

The rearrangement joins TRBV28 to TRBJ2-7, with D perhaps TRBD1 (6 bases). Germline lookup yields CDR1 MDHEN and CDR2 SYDVKM. The CDR3 contains 16 residues. V dropped 5 bases and J dropped 0 bases, with 17 bases sitting between them. The CDR3 loop reads CASSSPRAGASYEQYF. As DNA, the CDR3 is TGTGCCAGCAGTAGCCCTCGGGCAGGGGCCTCCTACGAGCAGTACTTC.

The V and J genes are TRBV6-1 and TRBJ2-5; TRBD1 matches at 9 bases. CDR3 length: 16 amino acids. V shed 0 bases, J shed 7 bases, and the junction held 9 bases outside the gene matches. Germline V CDR1 and CDR2: MNHNS, SASEGT. For the CDR3, the DNA is TGTGCCAGCAGTGAAGCGGGACAGGGCCCCCAGGGGACCCAGTACTTC. Its translation is CASSEAGQGPQGTQYF.

The rearrangement joins TRBV5-8 to TRBJ2-3, with D unclear. CDR3 size: 14 residues. V lost 4 bases to trimming and J lost 2 bases, with 11 bases between them. Germline lookup yields CDR1 SGHTS and CDR2 YDEGEE. The CDR3 coding sequence is TGTGCCAGCAGCACGGGCATCTCCACAGATACGCAGTATTTT. The encoded protein is CASSTGISTDTQYF.

The rearrangement uses TRBV11-1 and TRBJ2-1, with 7 positions matching TRBD1. V lost 5 bases to trimming and J lost 6 bases; unmatched junction nucleotides: 7. Germline V CDR1 and CDR2: SGHAT, FQDESV (reference sequence). The CDR3 runs 14 residues. The CDR3 DNA is TGTGCCAGCAGCACCCACAGGGGATCCAATGAGCAGTTCTTC. It codes for CASSTHRGSNEQFF. The variable domain in full, with the rest retrieved from reference TRBV11-1 and TRBJ2-1, is EAEVAQSPRYKITEKSQAVAFWCDPISGHATLYWYRQILGQGPELLVQFQDESVVDDSQLPKDRFSAERLKGVDSTLKIQPAELGDSAMYLCASSTHRGSNEQFFGPGTRLTVL.

This clone was observed a single time. The J gene is TRBJ2-7, the V gene TRBV4-1; D not certain. Germline V lookup: CDR1 MGHRA, CDR2 YSYEKL. This CDR3 contains 13 residues. Trimming took off 0 bases at V and 0 bases at J, with 3 bases between the two ends. The CDR3 nucleotides read TGCGCCAGCAGCCAAGACTTCTCCTACGAGCAGTACTTC. Translated, it gives CASSQDFSYEQYF.

This clone was found once. As DNA, the CDR3 is TGTGCCAGCAGCTTAAGGGGCACCGGGGAGCTGTTTTTT. It translates to CASSLRGTGELFF. This sequence joins TRBV7-6 and TRBJ2-2, with D perhaps TRBD1 (5 bases). V shed 2 bases and J shed 4 bases, with 5 bases lying between them. This CDR3 has 13 amino acids. Germline V CDR1 and CDR2: SGHVS, FNYEAQ.

V is TRBV5-6 and J is TRBJ2-7; TRBD1 agrees at 12 bases. The CDR3 sequence is 15 residues long. Germline V gene data show CDR1 as SGHDT and CDR2 as YYEEEE. Trimming at V came to 4 bases and at J to 5 bases, leaving 7 bases not matched to a gene. CDR3 in amino acids: CASSRAGTGGHEQYF. The DNA for the CDR3 is TGTGCCAGCAGCCGCGCCGGGACAGGGGGCCACGAGCAGTACTTC. Combining the CDR3 with reference TRBV5-6 and TRBJ2-7 gives the whole variable domain DAGVTQSPTHLIKTRGQQVTLRCSPKSGHDTVSWYQQALGQGPQFIFQYYEEEERQRGNFPDRFSGHQFPNYSSELNVNALLLGDSALYLCASSRAGTGGHEQYFGPGTRLTVT.

This chain uses TRBV9 with TRBJ1-1; TRBD1 agrees at 9 bases. The ends lost 4 bases at V and 3 bases at J; junction bases unmatched: 7. Germline assignment: CDR1 SGDLS and CDR2 YYNGEE. This CDR3 region has 15 residues. CDR3 DNA: TGTGCCAGCAGCCCCCGACAGGGGGTGGACACTGAAGCTTTCTTT. This gives the protein CASSPRQGVDTEAFF.

The chain employs TRBV11-2 and TRBJ2-1, with D possibly being TRBD2 (7 bases). This CDR3 has 16 residues. Trimming took 2 bases from V and 8 from J, leaving 19 bases between them. The germline gives CDR1 SGHAT, CDR2 FQNNGV. The DNA for the CDR3 is TGTGCCAGCAGCTTAAGTGTAGGGCGAGGGGGGGATGAGCAGTTCTTC. It specifies CASSLSVGRGGDEQFF. The full variable domain, in which reference TRBV11-2 and TRBJ2-1 provide the parts outside the CDR3, is EAGVAQSPRYKIIEKRQSVAFWCNPISGHATLYWYQQILGQGPKLLIQFQNNGVVDDSQLPKDRFSAERLKGVDSTLKIQPAKLEDSAVYLCASSLSVGRGGDEQFFGPGTRLTVL.

The CDR3 reads CASTHRGLSNQPQHF. DNA of the CDR3: TGTGCCAGTACCCACAGGGGGCTTAGCAATCAGCCCCAGCATTTT. The V gene is TRBV19, the J gene TRBJ1-5, with 9 bases aligning to TRBD1. Germline CDR1 and CDR2: LNHDA and SQIVND (reference sequence). The CDR3 runs to 15 residues. J was trimmed by 0 bases and V by 7 bases; bases with no gene match: 4.

The chain uses TRBV9 and TRBJ2-5, with TRBD2 matching over 9 bases. Germline V gene sequence: CDR1 SGDLS, CDR2 YYNGEE. Trimming at V came to 2 bases and at J to 5 bases, leaving 4 bases not matched to a gene. The CDR3 is 14 amino acids. As DNA, the CDR3 is TGTGCCAGCAGCGTTAGCGGGGGACGGGAGACCCAGTACTTC. Translation gives CASSVSGGRETQYF.